The 14 T cell receptor beta chains given below trace back to one sample, sequenced in a study of blood T cell repertoires in COVID-19. Measured with immunoSEQ multiplex PCR; TCRdb has only the in-frame clones, and not every one. Here the sample spans a few hundred thousand clones, 91% being singletons. Material for sequencing was PBMCs or T cells enriched from blood (not recorded which). Source of these receptors: a woman aged 35 to 49 who had been exposed to COVID-19.

This sequence joins TRBV19 and TRBJ1-2; D gene ambiguous. Trimming removed 5 bases at V and 4 bases at J, with 17 bases between. CDR1 is LNHDA and CDR2 is SQIVND in the germline V gene (reference sequence). The CDR3 runs to 15 residues. The CDR3 spells CASSLSFEATYGYTF. In DNA form, the CDR3 reads TGTGCCAGTAGTCTTTCCTTTGAGGCTACCTATGGCTACACCTTC.

The chain has TRBV5-1 and TRBJ1-2; D is unclear. Germline V lookup: CDR1 SGHRS, CDR2 YFSETQ. The CDR3 covers 13 residues. V lost 0 bases and J lost 9, with 12 bases in between. CDR3 nucleotide sequence: TGCGCCAGCAGCTTGGCCACCGGGTTGAGCTACACCTTC. Encoded protein: CASSLATGLSYTF. Complete variable domain (other parts from reference TRBV5-1 and TRBJ1-2): KAGVTQTPRYLIKTRGQQVTLSCSPISGHRSVSWYQQTPGQGLQFLFEYFSETQRNKGNFPGRFSGRQFSNSRSEMNVSTLELGDSALYLCASSLATGLSYTFGSGTRLTVV.

The chain is built from TRBV24-1 and TRBJ1-2, with TRBD1 as a possible D gene (5 bases). This CDR3 comprises 15 residues. Trimming shortened V by 4 bases and J by 3 bases, and 14 bases separated the two germline ends. Germline V gene sequence: CDR1 KGHDR, CDR2 SFDVKD. Written as DNA, the CDR3 is TGTGCCACCAGTGACCCAGCTCAGGGCTACTATGGCTACACCTTC. Amino acids: CATSDPAQGYYGYTF.

The chain uses TRBV30 and TRBJ1-3; D not certain. This CDR3 has 14 amino acids. V lost 3 bases, J lost 0 bases, and 9 bases lay in between. CDR1 and CDR2 (germline): GTSNPN, SVGIG (reference sequence). The CDR3 DNA is TGTGCCTGGAGGCTAGTCGGCTCTGGAAACACCATATATTTT. It is translated as CAWRLVGSGNTIYF. Full variable domain (rest looked up from reference TRBV30 and TRBJ1-3): SQTIHQWPATLVQPVGSPLSLECTVEGTSNPNLYWYRQAAGRGLQLLFYSVGIGQISSEVPQNLSASRPQDRQFILSSKKLLLSDSGFYLCAWRLVGSGNTIYFGEGSWLTVV.

For the CDR3, the DNA is TGTGCCAGCAGCGACCTTTTTACGGGGTTTGAGCAGTTCTTC. Residues: CASSDLFTGFEQFF. V and J are TRBV2 and TRBJ2-1, with a possible D match to TRBD2 (5 bases). CDR1 SNHLY and CDR2 FYNNEI come from the germline V gene. The ends were cut back, 6 bases at V and 9 bases at J, with 18 bases in the middle. This CDR3 has 14 amino acids.

The V call is TRBV19, the J call TRBJ1-3; unclear D gene. Trimming took off 4 bases at V and 4 bases at J, with 8 bases between the two ends. From germline, CDR1 is LNHDA and CDR2 SQIVND (reference sequence). The CDR3 extends over 13 amino acids. The CDR3 reads CASSTRYGNTIYF. The CDR3 DNA sequence: TGTGCCAGTAGTACGAGGTACGGAAACACCATATATTTT.

This chain joins TRBV27 and TRBJ2-7; tentatively, D is TRBD2 (5 bases). The length of the CDR3 is 15 residues. V was cut by 1 base and J by 2 bases, with 12 bases left in between. The germline V gene has CDR1 MNHEY and CDR2 SMNVEV (reference sequence). The CDR3 nucleotides are TGTGCCAGCAGTTTATTTCCCAGCGGAACCTACGAGCAGTACTTC. Its protein is CASSLFPSGTYEQYF.

Turning to this clone: Within the sample, other DNA sequences also encode this same CDR3. The chain combines TRBV5-1 with TRBJ2-7; D is possibly TRBD1 (5 bases). The ends were cut back, 5 bases at V and 4 bases at J, with 10 bases in the middle. The germline CDR1 and CDR2 sequences are SGHRS and YFSETQ. The CDR3 has 12 residues. The CDR3 bases are TGCGCCAGCAGTTTGCAGGGTTACGAGCAGTACTTC. This codes for CASSLQGYEQYF.

This chain uses TRBV5-1 with TRBJ2-1, with 7 bases fitting TRBD1. The germline gives CDR1 SGHRS, CDR2 YFSETQ. The J segment lost 9 bases and the V segment lost 4 bases, leaving 4 bases of the junction unmatched. This CDR3 region has 12 residues. CDR3 in DNA: TGCGCCAGCAGCGAGGGGGCGGTTGAGCAGTTCTTC. Its protein is CASSEGAVEQFF.

The chain is built from TRBV6-5 and TRBJ2-1, with 7 nucleotides matching TRBD1. The junction had 13 bases not matched to a gene; V was cut back by 4 bases and J by 10 bases. This CDR3 is built from 15 residues. The germline V gene encodes CDR1 MNHEY and CDR2 SVGAGI. The CDR3 reads CASSSHRGQVLEQFF. The CDR3 DNA is TGTGCCAGCAGTTCGCACAGGGGCCAGGTCCTCGAGCAGTTCTTC.

The genes are TRBV21-1 and TRBJ1-1; the table calls TRBD1, which could not be checked here. TRBV21-1 is described as a pseudogene. This CDR3 has 15 residues. CDR3 amino acids: CASSKGTAERTEAFF. DNA of the CDR3: TGTGCCAGCAGCAAAGGAACAGCCGAACGCACTGAAGCTTTCTTT.

V is TRBV6-5 and J is TRBJ1-1; D is unresolved. In germline, CDR1 is MNHEY, CDR2 SVGAGI. V was trimmed by 7 bases and J by 11 bases, leaving 20 bases between them. This CDR3 comprises 13 residues. The CDR3 DNA is TGTGCCAGCACCTCAGACCAGGAGGTGTCGGCTTTCTTT. Its protein is CASTSDQEVSAFF.

As to this clone: The final CDR3 position lacks the conserved phenylalanine or tryptophan, pointing to a likely read error. It is unclear where the CDR3 begins or ends on the DNA, so no DNA is shown, and the CDR3 is as TCRdb lists it. J is TRBJ1-2 and V is TRBV21-1. TRBV21-1 constitutes a pseudogene. With termini counted, the CDR3 has 9 amino acids. CDR3 residues: CASSKIVRG.

The J gene is TRBJ2-4, the V gene TRBV5-4, with a tentative D call TRBD1 (7 bases). V lost 3 bases and J lost 7, with 23 bases in between. This CDR3 is built from 17 residues. Germline V gene sequence: CDR1 SGHNT, CDR2 YYREEE (reference sequence). The CDR3 here is CASSSLPTRGVDNIQYF. CDR3 in DNA: TGTGCCAGCAGCTCCCTCCCGACCAGGGGGGTCGACAACATTCAGTACTTC.